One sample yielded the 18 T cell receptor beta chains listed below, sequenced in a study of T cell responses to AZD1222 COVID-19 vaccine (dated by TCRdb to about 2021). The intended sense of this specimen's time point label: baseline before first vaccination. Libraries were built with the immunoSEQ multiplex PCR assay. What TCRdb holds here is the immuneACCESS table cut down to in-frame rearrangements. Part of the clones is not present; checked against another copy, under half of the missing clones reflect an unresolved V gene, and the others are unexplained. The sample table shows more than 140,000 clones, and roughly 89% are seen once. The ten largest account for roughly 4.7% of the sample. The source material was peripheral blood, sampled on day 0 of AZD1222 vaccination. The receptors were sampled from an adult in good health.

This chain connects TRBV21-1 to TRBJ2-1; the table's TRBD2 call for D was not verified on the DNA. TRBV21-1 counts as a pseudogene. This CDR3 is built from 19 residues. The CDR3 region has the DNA TGTGCCAGCAGCAAAGGGACTAGCGCGCTACGCCTAGGGCACAATGAGCAGTTCTTC. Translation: CASSKGTSALRLGHNEQFF.

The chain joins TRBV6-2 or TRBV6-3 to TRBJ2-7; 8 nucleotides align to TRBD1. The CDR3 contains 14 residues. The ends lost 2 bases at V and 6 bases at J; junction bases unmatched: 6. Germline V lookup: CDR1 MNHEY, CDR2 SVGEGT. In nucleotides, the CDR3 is TGTGCCAGCAGTTACCCGGACAGGGTAAGCGAGCAGTACTTC. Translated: CASSYPDRVSEQYF.

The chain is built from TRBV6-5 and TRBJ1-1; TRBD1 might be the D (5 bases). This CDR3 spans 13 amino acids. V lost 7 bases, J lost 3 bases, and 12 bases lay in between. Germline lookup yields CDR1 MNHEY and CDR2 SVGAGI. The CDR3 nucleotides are TGTGCCAGCATGGCGGACATACACACTGAAGCTTTCTTT. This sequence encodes CASMADIHTEAFF.

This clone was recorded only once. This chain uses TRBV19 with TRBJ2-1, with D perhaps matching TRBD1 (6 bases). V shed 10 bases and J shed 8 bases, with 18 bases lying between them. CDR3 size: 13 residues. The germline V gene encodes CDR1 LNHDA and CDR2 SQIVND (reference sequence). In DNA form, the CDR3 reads TGTGCCACTGGACAGACACGGAGGCATGAGCAGTTCTTC. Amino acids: CATGQTRRHEQFF. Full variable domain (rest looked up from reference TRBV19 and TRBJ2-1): DGGITQSPKYLFRKEGQNVTLSCEQNLNHDAMYWYRQDPGQGLRLIYYSQIVNDFQKGDIAEGYSVSREKKESFPLTVTSAQKNPTAFYLCATGQTRRHEQFFGPGTRLTVL.

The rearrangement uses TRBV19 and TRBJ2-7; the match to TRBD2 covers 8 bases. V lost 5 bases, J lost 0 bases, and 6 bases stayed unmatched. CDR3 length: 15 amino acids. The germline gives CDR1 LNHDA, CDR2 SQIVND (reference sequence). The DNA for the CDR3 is TGTGCCAGTAGTCTAGCGGGCCAAGGCTCCTACGAGCAGTACTTC. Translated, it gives CASSLAGQGSYEQYF.

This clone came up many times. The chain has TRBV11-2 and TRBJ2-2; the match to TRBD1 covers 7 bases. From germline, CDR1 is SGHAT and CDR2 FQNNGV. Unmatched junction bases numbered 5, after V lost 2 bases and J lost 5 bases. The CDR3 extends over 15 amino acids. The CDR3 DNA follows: TGTGCCAGCAGCTTACAGGGGGTTCGGACCGGGGAGCTGTTTTTT. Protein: CASSLQGVRTGELFF.

This CDR3 reads CASSPSQIGQGELFF. Written as DNA, the CDR3 is TGTGCCAGCAGCCCATCCCAAATAGGACAGGGCGAGCTGTTTTTT. The chain is built from TRBV3-1 (or the pseudogene TRBV3-2) and TRBJ2-2; 8 positions match TRBD1. V shed 4 bases and J 11 bases; nucleotides not matched to a gene: 12. Germline values: CDR1 LGHDT, CDR2 YNNKEL (reference sequence). The CDR3 covers 15 residues.

CDR3 sequence reads: CASSLKLTDTQYF. For the CDR3, the DNA is TGTGCCAGCAGTTTAAAATTAACAGATACGCAGTATTTT. The chain joins TRBV28 to TRBJ2-3; D is unresolved. V was shortened by 2 bases and J by 3 bases, with 6 bases between the two germline ends. CDR3 length: 13 amino acids. Germline CDR1 MDHEN, CDR2 SYDVKM. Full variable domain (outside the CDR3, taken from reference TRBV28 and TRBJ2-3): DVKVTQSSRYLVKRTGEKVFLECVQDMDHENMFWYRQDPGLGLRLIYFSYDVKMKEKGDIPEGYSVSREKKERFSLILESASTNQTSMYLCASSLKLTDTQYFGPGTRLTVL.

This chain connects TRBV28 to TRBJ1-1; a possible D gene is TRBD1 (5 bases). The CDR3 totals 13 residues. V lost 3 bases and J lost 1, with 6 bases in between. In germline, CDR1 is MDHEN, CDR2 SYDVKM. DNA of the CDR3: TGTGCCAGCAGTTTCGGACAGAACACTGAAGCTTTCTTT. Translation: CASSFGQNTEAFF.

CDR3 nucleotides: TGCGCCAGCAGACAGAAAACCCACACTGAAGCTTTCTTT. It is translated as CASRQKTHTEAFF. The V and J genes are TRBV5-1 and TRBJ1-1; no definite D call. The CDR3 totals 13 residues. With 5 bases removed from V and 3 bases from J, the gap between germline ends came to 11 bases. Germline V CDR1 and CDR2: SGHRS, YFSETQ.

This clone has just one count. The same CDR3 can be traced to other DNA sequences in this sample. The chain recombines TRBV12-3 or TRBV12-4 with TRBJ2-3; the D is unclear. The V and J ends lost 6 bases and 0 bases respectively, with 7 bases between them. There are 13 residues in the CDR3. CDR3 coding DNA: TGTGCCAGCAGCGGAACTAGCACAGATACGCAGTATTTT. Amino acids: CASSGTSTDTQYF.

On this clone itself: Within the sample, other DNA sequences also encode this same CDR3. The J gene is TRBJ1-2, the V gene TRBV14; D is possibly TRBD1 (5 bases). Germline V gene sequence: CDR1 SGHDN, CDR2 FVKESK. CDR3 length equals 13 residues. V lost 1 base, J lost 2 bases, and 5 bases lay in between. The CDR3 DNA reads TGTGCCAGCAGCCAAGGGACAAACTATGGCTACACCTTC. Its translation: CASSQGTNYGYTF.

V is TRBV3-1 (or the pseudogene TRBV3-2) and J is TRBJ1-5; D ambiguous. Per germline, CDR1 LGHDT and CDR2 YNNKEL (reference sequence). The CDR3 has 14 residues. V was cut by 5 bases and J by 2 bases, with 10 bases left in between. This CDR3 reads CASSKSRGNQPQHF. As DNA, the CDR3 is TGTGCCAGCAGCAAATCGAGGGGCAATCAGCCCCAGCATTTT.

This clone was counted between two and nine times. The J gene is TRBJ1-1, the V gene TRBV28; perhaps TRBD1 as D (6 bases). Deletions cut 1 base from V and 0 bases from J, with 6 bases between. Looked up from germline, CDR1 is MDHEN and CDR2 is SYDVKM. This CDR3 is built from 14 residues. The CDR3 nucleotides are TGTGCCAGCAGTTTATACAGGGTGAACACTGAAGCTTTCTTT. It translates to CASSLYRVNTEAFF.

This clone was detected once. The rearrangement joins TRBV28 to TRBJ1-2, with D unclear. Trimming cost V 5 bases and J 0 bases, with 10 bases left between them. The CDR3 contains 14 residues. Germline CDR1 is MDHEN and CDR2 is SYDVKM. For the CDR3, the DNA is TGTGCCAGCAGTCCTAGGAGGGCTAACTATGGCTACACCTTC. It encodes CASSPRRANYGYTF.

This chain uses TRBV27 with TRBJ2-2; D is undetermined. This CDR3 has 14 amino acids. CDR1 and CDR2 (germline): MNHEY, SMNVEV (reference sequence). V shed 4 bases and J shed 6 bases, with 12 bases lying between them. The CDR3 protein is CASSSSTLPGELFF. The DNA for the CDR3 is TGTGCCAGCAGTTCAAGTACCCTACCCGGGGAGCTGTTTTTT.

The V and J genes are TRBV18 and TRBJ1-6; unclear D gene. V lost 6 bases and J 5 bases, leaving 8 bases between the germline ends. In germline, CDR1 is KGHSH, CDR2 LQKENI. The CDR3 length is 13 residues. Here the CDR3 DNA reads TGTGCCAGCTCCCTACAGAATAATTCACCCCTCCACTTT. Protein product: CASSLQNNSPLHF.

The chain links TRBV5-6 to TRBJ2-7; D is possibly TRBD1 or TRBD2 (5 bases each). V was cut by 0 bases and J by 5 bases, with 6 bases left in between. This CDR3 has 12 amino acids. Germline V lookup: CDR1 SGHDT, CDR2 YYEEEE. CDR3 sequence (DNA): TGTGCCAGCAGCTTGGGAGGGGACGAGCAGTACTTC. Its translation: CASSLGGDEQYF.